The 10 T cell receptor beta chains below were found in one sample sequenced in a study of OX40 agonist ivuxolimab in advanced cancers. Only in-frame clones appear in the TCRdb table, and some are missing; sequencing was by immunoSEQ multiplex PCR. This table has 70,000 or so clones, roughly 84% appearing once. This material consisted of CD4+ or CD8+ T cells sorted from blood, taken in a trial of the OX40 agonist ivuxolimab. The receptors shown here come from an adult with an advanced solid tumor such as melanoma, head and neck, liver or kidney cancer.

This sequence joins TRBV7-2 and TRBJ1-5, with 8 positions matching TRBD1. The V and J ends lost 5 bases and 4 bases, in that order; junction bases with no gene match: 13. The CDR3 sequence is 17 residues long. Per the germline V gene, CDR1 is SGHTA and CDR2 is FQGNSA. The CDR3 nucleotides are TGTGCCAGCAGCCACCCACCTGGGACAGGTTTAAATCAGCCCCAGCATTTT. Residues: CASSHPPGTGLNQPQHF. Supplemented by reference TRBV7-2 and TRBJ1-5, the full variable domain reads GAGVSQSPSNKVTEKGKDVELRCDPISGHTALYWYRQSLGQGLEFLIYFQGNSAPDKSGLPSDRFSAERTGGSVSTLTIQRTQQEDSAVYLCASSHPPGTGLNQPQHFGDGTRLSIL.

This chain connects TRBV28 to TRBJ1-2; D is uncertain. The germline V and J ends were trimmed by 5 bases and 3 bases, with 10 bases remaining between them. Germline lookup yields CDR1 MDHEN and CDR2 SYDVKM. CDR3 length equals 13 residues. The chain's CDR3 is CASSDHGYYGYTF. CDR3 nucleotides: TGTGCCAGCAGTGATCACGGATACTATGGCTACACCTTC.

The rearrangement uses TRBV19 and TRBJ1-5, with TRBD1 identical over 9 bases. This CDR3 contains 14 residues. Germline CDR1 LNHDA, CDR2 SQIVND (reference sequence). V was clipped by 8 bases and J by 0 bases; unmatched bases: 2. DNA of the CDR3: TGTGCCAGTTCGGGACAGGGTAGCAATCAGCCCCAGCATTTT. Its translation is CASSGQGSNQPQHF.

J is TRBJ1-5 and V is TRBV30, with D possibly being TRBD1 (6 bases). Looked up from germline, CDR1 is GTSNPN and CDR2 is SVGIG (reference sequence). The CDR3 is made up of 15 amino acids. Trimming shortened V by 3 bases and J by 0 bases, and 12 bases separated the two germline ends. The CDR3 region is CAWRQGMNSNQPQHF. In nucleotides, the CDR3 is TGTGCCTGGAGACAGGGTATGAATAGCAATCAGCCCCAGCATTTT.

The chain combines TRBV25-1 with TRBJ2-7; 10 bases are a match to TRBD1. CDR3 length: 15 residues. V gave up 1 base and J gave up 5 bases; unmatched junction bases: 5. CDR1 MGHDK and CDR2 SYGVNS come from the germline V gene. The CDR3 nucleotides read TGTGCCAGCAGTGAATTAGGGGACAGGGGAAACGAGCAGTACTTC. It codes for CASSELGDRGNEQYF.

The chain combines TRBV28 with TRBJ1-4; tentatively, D is TRBD1 (6 bases). V was pared by 10 bases and J by 1 base, with 16 bases between. The CDR3 contains 15 residues. CDR1 MDHEN and CDR2 SYDVKM come from the germline V gene. The DNA of the CDR3 is TGTGCCACCAGCGCCTACAGGGTAACTAATGAAAAACTGTTTTTT. Its translation is CATSAYRVTNEKLFF.

The V and J genes are TRBV5-5 and TRBJ1-2; D is perhaps TRBD1 (6 bases). Per germline, CDR1 SGHKS and CDR2 YYEKEE (reference sequence). The CDR3 spans 14 residues. The V end was cut by 2 bases, the J end by 2 bases, with 10 bases between. CDR3 region: CASSLRQGNYGYTF. The CDR3 DNA follows: TGTGCCAGCAGCTTACGTCAGGGGAACTATGGCTACACCTTC.

The chain couples TRBV6-1 to TRBJ2-5; 10 bases align to TRBD2. Germline CDR1 is MNHNS and CDR2 is SASEGT. V trimming: 5 bases; J trimming: 2 bases; junction bases outside the gene matches: 5. The CDR3 is 15 residues long. The CDR3: CASSFTSGVQETQYF. CDR3 nucleotide sequence: TGTGCCAGCAGTTTCACTAGCGGGGTACAAGAGACCCAGTACTTC.

This clone was counted once. The rearrangement joins TRBV7-2 to TRBJ2-3, with 7 bases fitting TRBD1. The V gene end was trimmed by 7 bases and the J gene end by 4 bases; junction bases not matched to a gene: 11. The CDR3 totals 15 residues. Germline values: CDR1 SGHTA, CDR2 FQGNSA. CDR3 residues: CASTGQAGPPDTQYF. CDR3 nucleotides: TGTGCCAGCACCGGACAGGCCGGTCCACCAGATACGCAGTATTTT.

J is TRBJ2-5 and V is TRBV30, with D possibly being TRBD2 (5 bases). The V end was cut by 1 base, the J end by 9 bases, with 15 bases between. CDR3 length equals 13 residues. Germline-derived CDR1 and CDR2 are GTSNPN and SVGIG (reference sequence). CDR3 in amino acids: CAWSGAPPGSQYF. CDR3 nucleotide sequence: TGTGCCTGGAGTGGGGCCCCTCCGGGGTCCCAGTACTTC.